The 3 T cell receptor beta chains listed next were all sequenced from one sample in a study of blood T cells in healthy people across ages. Combining a sample-barcoded 5' primer with a J-beta primer mix, a second PCR ran for about 7 to 11 cycles. In TCRdb, the 5' RACE reads were re-called with MiXCR into one record per CDR3 protein. This sample has roughly 800,000 distinct CDR3 sequences; less than 70% occur once, and the top ten carry around 40%. The source material was blood. Every receptor here comes from a man aged 80 or over in good health.

The rearrangement links TRBV27 to TRBJ2-7; D gene unclear. The germline V gene encodes CDR1 MNHEY and CDR2 SMNVEV (reference sequence). V shed 6 bases and J shed 2 bases, with 8 bases lying between them. The CDR3 has 12 residues. CDR3 residues: CASRSETYEQYF. CDR3 in DNA: TGTGCCAGCAGATCAGAGACCTACGAGCAGTACTTC.

This chain uses TRBV9 with TRBJ2-1; TRBD2 agrees at 10 bases. The J call is in doubt because the DNA end fits TRBJ2-7 better. This CDR3 is built from 16 residues. CDR1 and CDR2 from the germline V gene are SGDLS and YYNGEE. Written as DNA, the CDR3 is TGTGCCAGCAGCGTAAAAACTAGCGGGACATACAATGAGCAGTACTTC. It codes for CASSVKTSGTYNEQYF.

The chain joins TRBV29-1 to TRBJ2-4; 7 bases map to TRBD1. With 5 bases clipped from V and 13 bases from J, the junction kept 11 bases outside the gene matches. Germline loops: CDR1 SQVTM, CDR2 ANQGSEA. This CDR3 has 12 amino acids. CDR3 amino acids: CSVPDRPWEQYF. In DNA, the CDR3 is TGCAGCGTTCCGGACAGGCCTTGGGAGCAGTACTTC.